The clone carrying this T cell receptor beta chain was seen once. Its antigen is as yet unknown. This sample was taken from a study of T cell responses to AZD1222 COVID-19 vaccine. The study, taken as a whole, reports: Among AZD1222 vaccinees, only five or six were seropositive at baseline.

Germline CDR1 reads SGHRS; CDR2 reads YFSETQ. Trimming cost V 4 bases and J 4 bases; bases outside gene matches: 5. CDR3 size: 15 residues. Profiled with immunoSEQ multiplex PCR; TCRdb holds only in-frame clones, not every one. The sample carries about 130,000 clones, 94% recorded once. This chain joins TRBV5-1 and TRBJ2-6; 7 positions agree with TRBD1. This clonotype originated in an adult in good health. The source material was peripheral blood, sampled on day 0 of AZD1222 vaccination. The CDR3 DNA reads as TGCGCCAGCAGCATAACAGGGGAAGGGGCCAACGTCCTGACTTTC. Its protein is CASSITGEGANVLTF.